This is a list of T cell receptor beta chains from one sample in a study of T cells after yellow fever vaccination. TCRdb independently ran MiXCR on the 5' RACE reads; one entry per CDR3 protein. The data hold 170,000 or so distinct CDR3 sequences, with 6.2% observed a single time. The source material was CD4+ T cells sorted from PBMCs, sampled on the day of the first yellow fever vaccination. All receptors derive from a man between 18 and 35 years old who received the YFV17D yellow fever vaccine. CDR3s include the opening cysteine and the closing phenylalanine or tryptophan. The D gene is left open where the match is weak. Not all rows give a size; the values are once, few, many and, for expanded clones, a class.

J gene: TRBJ1-5
V gene: TRBV12-3/TRBV12-4
D gene: NA
clone size: many
CDR3 protein: CASSGLTGATQPQHF
CDR3 DNA: TGTGCCAGCAGTGGGTTGACAGGCGCAACTCAGCCCCAGCATTTT

J gene: TRBJ2-2
V gene: TRBV18
D gene: NA
clone size: few
CDR3 protein: CASSPQDSNPGTGELFF
CDR3 DNA: TGTGCCAGCTCACCTCAAGACTCTAATCCCGGCACCGGGGAGCTGTTTTTT

J gene: TRBJ2-1
V gene: TRBV9
D gene: NA
clone size: NA
CDR3 protein: CASSVAGRANEQFF
CDR3 DNA: TGTGCCAGCAGCGTAGCGGGCCGGGCGAATGAGCAGTTCTTC

J gene: TRBJ2-3
V gene: TRBV7-7
D gene: NA
clone size: few
CDR3 protein: CASSPLVGGVADTQYF
CDR3 DNA: TGTGCTAGCAGCCCCCTCGTAGGCGGAGTGGCAGATACGCAGTATTTT

J gene: TRBJ1-2
V gene: TRBV27
D gene: NA
clone size: NA
CDR3 protein: CASSRRRGDGYGYTF
CDR3 DNA: TGTGCCAGCAGTCGCCGACGTGGGGACGGCTATGGCTACACCTTC

J gene: TRBJ2-1
V gene: TRBV10-3
D gene: TRBD1
clone size: few
CDR3 protein: CAISDRDRGIDEQFF
CDR3 DNA: TGTGCCATCAGTGACCGGGACAGGGGTATCGATGAGCAGTTCTTC

J gene: TRBJ2-2
V gene: TRBV6-1
D gene: TRBD2
clone size: few
CDR3 protein: CASKRLAGVTGELFF
CDR3 DNA: TGTGCCAGCAAAAGACTAGCGGGGGTAACCGGGGAGCTGTTTTTT

J gene: TRBJ2-1
V gene: TRBV5-1
D gene: NA
clone size: many
CDR3 protein: CASSLVRGTPNNEQFF
CDR3 DNA: TGCGCCAGCAGCTTGGTGAGGGGCACACCAAACAATGAGCAGTTCTTC

J gene: TRBJ2-3
V gene: TRBV4-3
D gene: TRBD2
clone size: many
CDR3 protein: CASSPSGGTHDTQYF
CDR3 DNA: TGCGCCAGCAGCCCTTCGGGAGGAACCCACGATACGCAGTATTTT

J gene: TRBJ2-6
V gene: TRBV5-1
D gene: NA
clone size: NA
CDR3 protein: CASSLDRDSFVLTF
CDR3 DNA: TGCGCCAGCAGCTTGGACCGGGACTCCTTTGTCCTGACTTTC

J gene: TRBJ2-3
V gene: TRBV10-3
D gene: NA
clone size: few
CDR3 protein: CAISLTTDTQYF
CDR3 DNA: TGTGCCATCTCTTTGACGACGGATACGCAGTATTTT

J gene: TRBJ2-1
V gene: TRBV5-1
D gene: TRBD2
clone size: many
CDR3 protein: CASSLGRGGYNEQFF
CDR3 DNA: TGCGCCAGCAGCTTGGGGCGGGGGGGATACAATGAGCAGTTCTTC

J gene: TRBJ1-5
V gene: TRBV6-2/TRBV6-3
D gene: NA
clone size: many
CDR3 protein: CASSYLSGAREPQHF
CDR3 DNA: TGTGCCAGCAGTTATCTGTCAGGGGCCAGGGAGCCCCAGCATTTT

J gene: TRBJ2-1
V gene: TRBV6-5
D gene: TRBD2
clone size: few
CDR3 protein: CASSSRWTSGGEEQFF
CDR3 DNA: TGTGCCAGCAGTTCTCGATGGACTAGCGGGGGAGAGGAGCAGTTCTTC

J gene: TRBJ2-6
V gene: TRBV6-2/TRBV6-3
D gene: TRBD1
clone size: NA
CDR3 protein: CASSNRQGGANVLTF
CDR3 DNA: TGTGCCAGCAGTAACCGACAGGGAGGGGCCAACGTCCTGACTTTC

J gene: TRBJ2-4
V gene: TRBV19
D gene: NA
clone size: NA
CDR3 protein: CASTGAKNIQYF
CDR3 DNA: TGTGCCAGTACAGGGGCCAAAAACATTCAGTACTTC

J gene: TRBJ2-3
V gene: TRBV5-4
D gene: NA
clone size: many
CDR3 protein: CASSFEGSTDTQYF
CDR3 DNA: TGTGCCAGCAGCTTTGAAGGGAGCACAGATACGCAGTATTTT

J gene: TRBJ1-5
V gene: TRBV12-3/TRBV12-4
D gene: NA
clone size: many
CDR3 protein: CASSSADRNQPQHF
CDR3 DNA: TGTGCCAGCAGTTCCGCCGACAGGAATCAGCCCCAGCATTTT

J gene: TRBJ1-4
V gene: TRBV5-1
D gene: NA
clone size: few
CDR3 protein: CASSRQEPATNEKLFF
CDR3 DNA: TGCGCCAGCAGTCGACAGGAGCCTGCAACTAATGAAAAACTGTTTTTT

J gene: TRBJ1-6
V gene: TRBV6-2/TRBV6-3
D gene: NA
clone size: few
CDR3 protein: CASKRSSYNSPLHF
CDR3 DNA: TGTGCCAGCAAAAGGAGCTCCTATAATTCACCCCTCCACTTT

J gene: TRBJ2-3
V gene: TRBV4-3
D gene: TRBD2
clone size: few
CDR3 protein: CASSQAASGSTDTQYF
CDR3 DNA: TGCGCCAGCAGCCAAGCGGCTAGCGGGAGCACAGATACGCAGTATTTT

J gene: TRBJ1-1
V gene: TRBV20-1
D gene: NA
clone size: many
CDR3 protein: CSARDGREMNTEAFF
CDR3 DNA: TGCAGTGCTAGAGATGGAAGGGAAATGAACACTGAAGCTTTCTTT

J gene: TRBJ1-4
V gene: TRBV15
D gene: NA
clone size: NA
CDR3 protein: CATSRAYDATNEKLFF
CDR3 DNA: TGTGCCACCAGCAGGGCGTACGATGCAACTAATGAAAAACTGTTTTTT

J gene: TRBJ2-2
V gene: TRBV5-1
D gene: NA
clone size: many
CDR3 protein: CASKAGSPGELFF
CDR3 DNA: TGCGCCAGCAAGGCGGGGTCCCCCGGGGAGCTGTTTTTT

J gene: TRBJ2-2
V gene: TRBV5-1
D gene: NA
clone size: many
CDR3 protein: CASSRGMATGELFF
CDR3 DNA: TGCGCCAGCAGCCGCGGGATGGCCACCGGGGAGCTGTTTTTT

J gene: TRBJ2-1
V gene: TRBV13
D gene: TRBD2
clone size: NA
CDR3 protein: CASSTPRGGGPNEQFF
CDR3 DNA: TGTGCCAGCAGCACCCCGCGCGGGGGGGGCCCAAATGAGCAGTTCTTC

J gene: TRBJ2-1
V gene: TRBV12-3/TRBV12-4
D gene: NA
clone size: NA
CDR3 protein: CASTKGMEQFF
CDR3 DNA: TGTGCCAGCACCAAGGGCATGGAGCAGTTCTTC

J gene: TRBJ2-4
V gene: TRBV7-2
D gene: NA
clone size: many
CDR3 protein: CASSLAGPRDIQYF
CDR3 DNA: TGTGCCAGCAGCTTAGCAGGCCCTCGGGACATTCAGTACTTC

J gene: TRBJ2-1
V gene: TRBV10-1
D gene: NA
clone size: many
CDR3 protein: CASSESYRVGDNEQFF
CDR3 DNA: TGCGCCAGCAGTGAGTCATACAGGGTGGGGGACAATGAGCAGTTCTTC

J gene: TRBJ2-3
V gene: TRBV4-2
D gene: NA
clone size: many
CDR3 protein: CASSQDAGKVGTQYF
CDR3 DNA: TGTGCCAGCAGCCAAGATGCAGGGAAGGTTGGTACGCAGTATTTT

J gene: TRBJ2-1
V gene: TRBV12-3/TRBV12-4
D gene: NA
clone size: many
CDR3 protein: CASTLGSEQFF
CDR3 DNA: TGTGCCAGCACCCTCGGGAGTGAGCAGTTCTTC

J gene: TRBJ1-1
V gene: TRBV20-1
D gene: NA
clone size: NA
CDR3 protein: CSARQGGRGTEAFF
CDR3 DNA: TGCAGTGCTCGTCAAGGAGGGAGGGGAACTGAAGCTTTCTTT

J gene: TRBJ1-1
V gene: TRBV5-1
D gene: TRBD1
clone size: many
CDR3 protein: CASSKEGGTGAPEAFF
CDR3 DNA: TGCGCCAGCAGCAAAGAGGGCGGGACAGGGGCACCCGAAGCTTTCTTT

J gene: TRBJ2-3
V gene: TRBV29-1
D gene: TRBD2
clone size: many
CDR3 protein: CSGSWGLAEGKGTDTQYF
CDR3 DNA: TGCAGCGGGTCTTGGGGACTAGCGGAAGGGAAGGGAACAGATACGCAGTATTTT

J gene: TRBJ2-2
V gene: TRBV7-3
D gene: TRBD2
clone size: many
CDR3 protein: CASSLVGAGGTGELFF
CDR3 DNA: TGTGCCAGCAGCTTAGTAGGAGCGGGGGGCACCGGGGAGCTGTTTTTT

J gene: TRBJ2-1
V gene: TRBV27
D gene: TRBD1
clone size: few
CDR3 protein: CASSPGTDRTPFF
CDR3 DNA: TGTGCCAGCAGTCCGGGGACAGACAGGACACCGTTCTTC

J gene: TRBJ1-4
V gene: TRBV4-2
D gene: NA
clone size: few
CDR3 protein: CASSQDRRGRNEKLFF
CDR3 DNA: TGTGCCAGCAGCCAAGATAGACGGGGGCGGAATGAAAAACTGTTTTTT

J gene: TRBJ2-6
V gene: TRBV5-1
D gene: TRBD2
clone size: few
CDR3 protein: CASSWTSGGAAGANVLTF
CDR3 DNA: TGCGCCAGCAGCTGGACTAGCGGGGGGGCCGCTGGGGCCAACGTCCTGACTTTC